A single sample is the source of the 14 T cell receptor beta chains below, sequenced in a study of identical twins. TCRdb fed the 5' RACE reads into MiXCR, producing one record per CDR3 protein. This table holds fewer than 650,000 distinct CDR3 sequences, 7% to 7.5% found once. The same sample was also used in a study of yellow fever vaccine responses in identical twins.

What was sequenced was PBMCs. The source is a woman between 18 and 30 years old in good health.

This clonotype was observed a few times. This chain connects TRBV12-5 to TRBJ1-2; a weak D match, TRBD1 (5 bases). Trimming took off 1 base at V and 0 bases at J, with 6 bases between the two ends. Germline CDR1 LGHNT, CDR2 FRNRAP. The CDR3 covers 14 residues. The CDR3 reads CASGLETANYGYTF. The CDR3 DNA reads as TGTGCTAGTGGTTTGGAGACAGCTAACTATGGCTACACCTTC.

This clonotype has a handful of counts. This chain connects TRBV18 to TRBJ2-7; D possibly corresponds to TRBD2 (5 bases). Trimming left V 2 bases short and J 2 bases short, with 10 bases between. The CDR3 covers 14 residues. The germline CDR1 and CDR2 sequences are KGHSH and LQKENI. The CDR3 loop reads CASSPRELAYEQYV. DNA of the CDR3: TGTGCCAGCTCACCAAGGGAGCTTGCCTACGAGCAGTACGTC.

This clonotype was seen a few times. The chain's CDR3 is CASSGLAGVAEQFF. CDR3 DNA: TGTGCCAGCTCGGGACTAGCGGGAGTAGCCGAGCAGTTCTTC. The chain carries TRBV6-4 and TRBJ2-1; 14 positions agree with TRBD2. The CDR3 consists of 14 residues. V shed 8 bases, J shed 10 bases, and the junction held 7 bases outside the gene matches. Germline V CDR1 and CDR2: MRHNA, SNTAGT.

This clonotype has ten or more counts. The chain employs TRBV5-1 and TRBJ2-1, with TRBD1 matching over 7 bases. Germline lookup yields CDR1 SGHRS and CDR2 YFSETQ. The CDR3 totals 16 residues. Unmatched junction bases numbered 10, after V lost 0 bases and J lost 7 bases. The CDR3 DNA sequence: TGCGCCAGCAGCTTGGCCCGACAGGGAATGGGAAATGAGCAGTTCTTC. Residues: CASSLARQGMGNEQFF.

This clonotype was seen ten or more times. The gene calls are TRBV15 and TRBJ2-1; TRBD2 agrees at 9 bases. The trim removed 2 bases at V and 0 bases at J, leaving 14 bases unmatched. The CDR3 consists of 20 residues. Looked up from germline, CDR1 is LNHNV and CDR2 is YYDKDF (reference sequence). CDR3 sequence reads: CATSRPSGLANPSSYNEQFF. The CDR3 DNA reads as TGTGCCACCAGCAGACCGTCGGGACTAGCAAACCCGAGCTCCTACAATGAGCAGTTCTTC.

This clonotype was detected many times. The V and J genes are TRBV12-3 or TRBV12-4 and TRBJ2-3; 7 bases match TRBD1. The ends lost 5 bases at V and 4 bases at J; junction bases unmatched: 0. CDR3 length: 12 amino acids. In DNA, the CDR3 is TGTGCCAGCAGTACAGGGGCAGATACGCAGTATTTT. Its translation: CASSTGADTQYF.

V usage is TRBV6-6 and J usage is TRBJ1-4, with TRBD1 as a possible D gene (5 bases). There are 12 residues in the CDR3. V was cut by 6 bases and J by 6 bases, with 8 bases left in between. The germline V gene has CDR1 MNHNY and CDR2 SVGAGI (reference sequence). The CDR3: CASRGTDEKLFF. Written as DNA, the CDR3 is TGTGCCAGCAGGGGGACGGATGAAAAACTGTTTTTT.

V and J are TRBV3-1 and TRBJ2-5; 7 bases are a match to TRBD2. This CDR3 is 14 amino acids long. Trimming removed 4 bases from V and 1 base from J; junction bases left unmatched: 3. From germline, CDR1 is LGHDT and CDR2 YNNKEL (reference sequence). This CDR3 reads CASSPTSVQETQYF. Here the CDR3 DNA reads TGTGCCAGCAGCCCCACTAGCGTCCAAGAGACCCAGTACTTC.

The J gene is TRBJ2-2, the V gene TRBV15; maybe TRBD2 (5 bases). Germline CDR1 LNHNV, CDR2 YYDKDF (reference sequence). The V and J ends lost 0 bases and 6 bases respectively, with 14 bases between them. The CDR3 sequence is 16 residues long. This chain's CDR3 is CATSRDERTLSGELFF. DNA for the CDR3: TGTGCCACCAGCAGAGATGAGCGGACCCTCTCCGGGGAGCTGTTTTTT.

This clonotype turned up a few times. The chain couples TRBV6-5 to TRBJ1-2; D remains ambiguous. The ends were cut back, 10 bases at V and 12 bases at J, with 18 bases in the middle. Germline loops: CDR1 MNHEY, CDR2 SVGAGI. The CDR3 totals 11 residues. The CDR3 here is CATAERVCDTF. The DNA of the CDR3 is TGTGCCACCGCGGAGAGGGTCTGCGACACCTTC.

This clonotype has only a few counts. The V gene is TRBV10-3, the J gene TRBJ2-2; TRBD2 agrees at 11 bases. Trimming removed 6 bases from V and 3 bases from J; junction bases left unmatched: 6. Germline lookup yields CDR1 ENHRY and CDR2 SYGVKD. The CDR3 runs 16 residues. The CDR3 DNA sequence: TGTGCCATCAGCCTAGCGGGGGGTAGTCACACCGGGGAGCTGTTTTTT. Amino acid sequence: CAISLAGGSHTGELFF.

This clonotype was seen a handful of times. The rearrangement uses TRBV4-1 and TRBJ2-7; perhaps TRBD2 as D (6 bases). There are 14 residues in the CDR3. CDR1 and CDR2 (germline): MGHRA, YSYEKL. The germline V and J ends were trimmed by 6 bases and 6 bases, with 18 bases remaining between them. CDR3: CASRGATRDLEQYF. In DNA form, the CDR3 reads TGCGCCAGCAGAGGAGCGACTAGAGACCTCGAGCAGTACTTC.

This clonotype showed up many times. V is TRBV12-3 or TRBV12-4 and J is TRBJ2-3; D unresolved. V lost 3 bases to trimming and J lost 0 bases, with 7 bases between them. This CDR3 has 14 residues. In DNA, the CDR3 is TGTGCCAGCAGTTTGTCGTGGAGCACAGATACGCAGTATTTT. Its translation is CASSLSWSTDTQYF.

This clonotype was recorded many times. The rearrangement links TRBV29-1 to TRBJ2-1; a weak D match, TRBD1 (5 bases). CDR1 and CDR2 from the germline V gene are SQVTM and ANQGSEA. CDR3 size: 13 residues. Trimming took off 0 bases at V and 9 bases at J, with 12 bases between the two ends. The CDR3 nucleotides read TGCAGCGTTGAAGATGTGGGGCTGGGTGAGCAGTTCTTC. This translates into CSVEDVGLGEQFF.